These 28 T cell receptor beta chains were sequenced from one sample in a study of blood T cell repertoires in COVID-19. The assay was immunoSEQ multiplex PCR, and TCRdb's table has in-frame clones only and misses some. The data hold more than 250,000 clones, with about 86% observed a single time. The material sequenced was peripheral blood. These receptors were obtained from a woman in her twenties or thirties who had recovered from COVID-19.

The chain has TRBV3-1 (or the pseudogene TRBV3-2) and TRBJ1-2, with a possible D match to TRBD1 (6 bases). The V and J ends lost 4 bases and 5 bases respectively, with 17 bases between them. CDR3 length: 15 amino acids. CDR1 and CDR2 (germline): LGHDT, YNNKEL (reference sequence). CDR3 in amino acids: CASSLVMDSNYGYTF. CDR3 DNA sequence: TGTGCCAGCAGCCTTGTGATGGACAGTAATTATGGCTACACCTTC.

The chain combines TRBV18 with TRBJ1-2; a weak D match, TRBD1 (5 bases). Germline V gene sequence: CDR1 KGHSH, CDR2 LQKENI. The CDR3 has 13 residues. Trimming shortened V by 3 bases and J by 2 bases, and 7 bases separated the two germline ends. Here the CDR3 reads CASSPAGNYGYTF. The CDR3 nucleotides are TGTGCCAGCTCACCGGCAGGGAACTATGGCTACACCTTC.

The chain carries TRBV9 and TRBJ2-5; no clear D gene. The V gene's germline CDR1 is SGDLS and CDR2 YYNGEE. V lost 0 bases and J lost 4, with 19 bases in between. The CDR3 is 17 amino acids. The CDR3 is CASSVDLSGLMGETQYF. CDR3 coding DNA: TGTGCCAGCAGCGTAGACCTTTCAGGCCTCATGGGAGAGACCCAGTACTTC.

The chain is built from TRBV5-1 and TRBJ1-6; D ambiguous. Looked up from germline, CDR1 is SGHRS and CDR2 is YFSETQ. V was pared by 2 bases and J by 11 bases, with 8 bases between. The CDR3 runs 12 residues. The CDR3 loop reads CASSFNLPPLHF. The CDR3 nucleotides read TGCGCCAGCAGCTTTAATCTTCCACCCCTCCACTTT.

The sample holds one count of this clone. The rearrangement uses TRBV5-1 and TRBJ2-1; possibly TRBD1 for D (6 bases). The CDR3 is 17 residues long. CDR1 SGHRS and CDR2 YFSETQ come from the germline V gene. V lost 1 base and J 6 bases, leaving 20 bases between the germline ends. In nucleotides, the CDR3 is TGCGCCAGCAGCTTGCACAGGTCGGCAGGGGCAAGCAATGAGCAGTTCTTC. Translating gives CASSLHRSAGASNEQFF.

The V gene is TRBV5-4, the J gene TRBJ2-5; TRBD1 matches 10 bases. V shed 4 bases, J shed 5 bases, and the junction held 11 bases outside the gene matches. Looked up from germline, CDR1 is SGHNT and CDR2 is YYREEE (reference sequence). The CDR3 is 16 residues long. The CDR3 bases are TGTGCCAGCAGCCCGCAGACAGGGGGCGTTTGGGAGACCCAGTACTTC. It yields the protein CASSPQTGGVWETQYF.

The J gene is TRBJ2-1, the V gene TRBV18; 7 bases agree with TRBD2. The CDR3 has 16 residues. Germline V CDR1 and CDR2: KGHSH, LQKENI. Germline trimming cut 3 bases from V and 8 bases from J; bases unmatched to any gene: 13. CDR3 in amino acids: CASSPGKRGVQDEQFF. Here the CDR3 DNA reads TGTGCCAGCTCACCGGGAAAGCGGGGTGTCCAAGATGAGCAGTTCTTC.

This clone has a handful of counts. The chain couples TRBV29-1 to TRBJ1-5; possibly TRBD1 for D (5 bases). Trimming left V 6 bases short and J 4 bases short, with 13 bases between. Germline-derived CDR1 and CDR2 are SQVTM and ANQGSEA. This CDR3 contains 13 residues. The CDR3 nucleotides read TGCAGCGTGGGGGGTGCAGCTAATCAGCCCCAGCATTTT. It translates to CSVGGAANQPQHF.

The rearrangement joins TRBV11-2 to TRBJ2-7; 12 bases match TRBD2. Unmatched junction bases numbered 8, after V lost 3 bases and J lost 5 bases. The CDR3 is 16 residues long. CDR1 is SGHAT, CDR2 FQNNGV, per germline. The CDR3 region is CASSFSGTSGYNEQYF. CDR3 sequence (DNA): TGTGCCAGCAGCTTTTCCGGGACTAGCGGGTATAACGAGCAGTACTTC.

The chain joins TRBV19 to TRBJ2-7; 8 bases fit TRBD1. J lost 2 bases, V lost 3 bases, and 6 bases had no gene match. Looked up from germline, CDR1 is LNHDA and CDR2 is SQIVND (reference sequence). The CDR3 sequence is 15 residues long. CDR3 coding DNA: TGTGCCAGTAGTATGGGACAGGCGTTTACCTACGAGCAGTACTTC. Residues: CASSMGQAFTYEQYF.

The chain combines TRBV9 with TRBJ2-7, with 7 bases fitting TRBD2. V gave up 3 bases and J gave up 7 bases; unmatched junction bases: 16. The CDR3 contains 16 residues. From germline, CDR1 is SGDLS and CDR2 YYNGEE. CDR3: CASSAWEGLTTGEQYF. CDR3 nucleotides: TGTGCCAGCAGCGCCTGGGAGGGCCTTACCACGGGAGAGCAGTACTTC.

The count of this clone is one. The chain has TRBV6-2 or TRBV6-3 and TRBJ2-7, with 7 bases lining up with TRBD2. Germline CDR1 MNHEY, CDR2 SVGEGT. Trimming cost V 0 bases and J 2 bases; bases outside gene matches: 10. The CDR3 runs to 17 residues. CDR3 residues: CASSYSSLVGGPYEQYF. For the CDR3, the DNA is TGTGCCAGCAGTTACTCGAGTCTGGTGGGAGGGCCCTACGAGCAGTACTTC.

This rearrangement joins TRBV5-4 to TRBJ2-5; 7 positions agree with TRBD1. In germline, CDR1 is SGHNT, CDR2 YYREEE (reference sequence). CDR3 length: 15 amino acids. The trim removed 1 base at V and 5 bases at J, leaving 8 bases unmatched. The CDR3 loop reads CASSLSGTASETQYF. CDR3 DNA sequence: TGTGCCAGCAGCTTGAGTGGGACAGCCTCGGAGACCCAGTACTTC.

The rearrangement uses TRBV5-4 and TRBJ2-1, with D hard to call. Germline CDR1 reads SGHNT; CDR2 reads YYREEE (reference sequence). V gave up 4 bases and J gave up 0 bases, with 17 bases separating them. This CDR3 has 17 amino acids. Here the CDR3 reads CASSPQVPLSSYNEQFF. CDR3 nucleotide sequence: TGTGCCAGCAGCCCCCAGGTACCCTTGAGCTCCTACAATGAGCAGTTCTTC. Together with reference TRBV5-4 and TRBJ2-1, the CDR3 gives the full variable domain: ETGVTQSPTHLIKTRGQQVTLRCSSQSGHNTVSWYQQALGQGPQFIFQYYREEENGRGNFPPRFSGLQFPNYSSELNVNALELDDSALYLCASSPQVPLSSYNEQFFGPGTRLTVL.

The J gene is TRBJ2-7, the V gene TRBV9; D is possibly TRBD2 (6 bases). The germline gives CDR1 SGDLS, CDR2 YYNGEE. Between the trimmed V and J ends, which lost 2 bases and 0 bases, there was a span of 9 bases. This CDR3 comprises 14 residues. In nucleotides, the CDR3 is TGTGCCAGCAGCGTTGGGACTGACTCCTACGAGCAGTACTTC. Amino acids: CASSVGTDSYEQYF.

The chain carries TRBV30 and TRBJ2-2, with 7 bases aligning to TRBD2. Germline V gives CDR1 GTSNPN, CDR2 SVGIG (reference sequence). The CDR3 is 13 amino acids. Trimming took 5 bases from V and 3 from J; bases not matched to a gene: 3. CDR3 bases: TGTGCCTGGGTCCGGGAGGACACCGGGGAGCTGTTTTTT. Amino acid sequence: CAWVREDTGELFF.

The chain links TRBV6-5 to TRBJ2-1; 7 positions match TRBD1. This CDR3 contains 15 residues. The J segment lost 5 bases and the V segment lost 2 bases, leaving 6 bases of the junction unmatched. Germline CDR1 is MNHEY and CDR2 is SVGAGI. CDR3 sequence (DNA): TGTGCCAGCAGTTACCGGACAGGTGTGAACAATGAGCAGTTCTTC. As protein: CASSYRTGVNNEQFF.

The chain employs TRBV5-1 and TRBJ1-2; tentatively, D is TRBD1 (6 bases). Per the germline V gene, CDR1 is SGHRS and CDR2 is YFSETQ. The CDR3 contains 16 residues. Between the trimmed V and J ends, which lost 2 bases and 4 bases, there was a span of 18 bases. For the CDR3, the DNA is TGCGCCAGCAGCTTACAAAGTTCTAGACAGGCCTATGGCTACACCTTC. Its translation is CASSLQSSRQAYGYTF.

The chain joins TRBV27 to TRBJ2-7; 7 bases line up with TRBD1. There are 14 residues in the CDR3. V gave up 2 bases and J gave up 3 bases; unmatched junction bases: 4. CDR1 is MNHEY and CDR2 is SMNVEV in the germline V gene (reference sequence). CDR3 region: CASSLEGAYYEQYF. The CDR3 region has the DNA TGTGCCAGCAGTTTAGAGGGGGCCTACTACGAGCAGTACTTC.

This clone appeared once. J is TRBJ1-2 and V is TRBV6-2 or TRBV6-3, with 9 bases fitting TRBD1. The CDR3 has 15 amino acids. J gave up 7 bases and V 5 bases, and 11 bases lay outside the gene matches. CDR1 is MNHEY, CDR2 SVGEGT, per germline. The CDR3 reads CASSRPGQGHFGYTF. CDR3 sequence (DNA): TGTGCCAGCAGTCGGCCCGGACAGGGGCATTTTGGCTACACCTTC.

The chain recombines TRBV24-1 with TRBJ2-5; 7 bases are a match to TRBD2. CDR1 and CDR2 from the germline V gene are KGHDR and SFDVKD. The J segment lost 0 bases and the V segment lost 6 bases, leaving 6 bases of the junction unmatched. The CDR3 has 15 amino acids. The DNA for the CDR3 is TGTGCCACCAGTTGGGAGGGACCGTACCAAGAGACCCAGTACTTC. Its protein is CATSWEGPYQETQYF.

The rearrangement links TRBV28 to TRBJ1-2; D gene ambiguous. Germline CDR1 and CDR2: MDHEN and SYDVKM. V lost 8 bases, J lost 0 bases, and 16 bases lay in between. The CDR3 has 15 residues. For the CDR3, the DNA is TGTGCCAGCGGACTCCTTTCCGGGGCTAACTATGGCTACACCTTC. Protein product: CASGLLSGANYGYTF.

The chain has TRBV11-2 and TRBJ2-2; maybe TRBD2 (6 bases). The CDR3 has 13 amino acids. The V end was cut by 4 bases, the J end by 6 bases, with 9 bases between. The germline V gene has CDR1 SGHAT and CDR2 FQNNGV. The CDR3 is CASSSLASGELFF. DNA for the CDR3: TGTGCCAGCAGCTCCCTAGCGTCCGGGGAGCTGTTTTTT.

The chain combines TRBV7-8 with TRBJ2-1; 10 nucleotides align to TRBD2. From germline, CDR1 is SGHVS and CDR2 FQNEAQ. V trimming: 1 base; J trimming: 16 bases; junction bases outside the gene matches: 19. CDR3 length equals 17 residues. Here the CDR3 DNA reads TGTGCCAGCAGCTTAGAACTAGCGGGACAACCAAGAACCCGCCCATTCTTC. This codes for CASSLELAGQPRTRPFF.

The chain carries TRBV10-3 and TRBJ2-7; 7 bases are shared with TRBD2. The CDR3 consists of 16 residues. Germline CDR1 and CDR2: ENHRY and SYGVKD. V trimming: 4 bases; J trimming: 1 base; junction bases outside the gene matches: 10. The CDR3 DNA reads TGTGCCATCAGTGCTCGGGCGGGAGCCGGGTCCTACGAGCAGTACTTC. It yields the protein CAISARAGAGSYEQYF.

This clone was seen a handful of times. The chain has TRBV5-1 and TRBJ2-1; D might be TRBD1 (5 bases). The CDR3 totals 15 residues. V was trimmed by 4 bases and J by 8 bases, leaving 19 bases between them. CDR1 and CDR2 (germline): SGHRS, YFSETQ. Written as DNA, the CDR3 is TGCGCCAGCAGCCTGGCCACCCAGGGCCGCGATGAGCAGTTCTTC. Amino acids: CASSLATQGRDEQFF.

The rearrangement uses TRBV25-1 and TRBJ2-1; 10 nucleotides agree with TRBD2. Germline V CDR1 and CDR2: MGHDK, SYGVNS. J gave up 8 bases and V 3 bases, and 7 bases lay outside the gene matches. The CDR3 is made up of 15 amino acids. DNA for the CDR3: TGTGCCAGCAGTGATGGGTCTAGCGGGAGTTATGAGCAGTTCTTC. It encodes CASSDGSSGSYEQFF.

There are a few counts of this clone. The chain uses TRBV27 and TRBJ1-1; D ambiguous. Deletions cut 3 bases from V and 0 bases from J, with 5 bases between. CDR1 is MNHEY and CDR2 is SMNVEV in the germline V gene (reference sequence). The CDR3 sequence is 13 residues long. The CDR3 coding sequence is TGTGCCAGCAGTTTCTTAATGAACACTGAAGCTTTCTTT. It yields the protein CASSFLMNTEAFF.